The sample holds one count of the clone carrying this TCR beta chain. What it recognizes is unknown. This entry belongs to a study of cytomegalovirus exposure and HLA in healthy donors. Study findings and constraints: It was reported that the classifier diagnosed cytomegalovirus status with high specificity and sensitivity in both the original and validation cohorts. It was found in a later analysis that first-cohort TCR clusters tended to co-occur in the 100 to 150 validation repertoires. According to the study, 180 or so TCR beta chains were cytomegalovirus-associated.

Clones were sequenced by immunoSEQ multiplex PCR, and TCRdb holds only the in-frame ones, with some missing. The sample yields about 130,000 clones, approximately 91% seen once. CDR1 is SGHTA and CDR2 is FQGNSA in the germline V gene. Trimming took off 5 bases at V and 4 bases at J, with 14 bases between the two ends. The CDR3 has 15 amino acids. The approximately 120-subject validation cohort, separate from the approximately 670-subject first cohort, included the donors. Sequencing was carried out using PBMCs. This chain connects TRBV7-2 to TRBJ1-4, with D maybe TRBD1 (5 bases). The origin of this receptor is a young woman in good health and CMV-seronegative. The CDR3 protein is CASSPQAGINEKLFF. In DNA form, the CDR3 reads TGTGCCAGCAGCCCTCAGGCAGGGATTAATGAAAAACTGTTTTTT. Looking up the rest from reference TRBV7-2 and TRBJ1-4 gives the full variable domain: GAGVSQSPSNKVTEKGKDVELRCDPISGHTALYWYRQSLGQGLEFLIYFQGNSAPDKSGLPSDRFSAERTGGSVSTLTIQRTQQEDSAVYLCASSPQAGINEKLFFGSGTQLSVL.